This T cell receptor (beta chain) was documented in a study of shared clonotypes between healthy human individuals. V was shortened by 0 bases and J by 4 bases, with 12 bases between the two germline ends. This CDR3 contains 15 residues. Per the germline V gene, CDR1 is MGHRA and CDR2 is YSYEKL. Produced via immunoSEQ multiplex PCR; TCRdb's table is partial and in-frame only. The sample yields more than 2,000,000 clones, roughly 92% seen once. The receptor was isolated from a man aged 18 to 29 in good health. This rearrangement joins TRBV4-1 to TRBJ2-5; D remains ambiguous. Sequencing used naive CD4+ T cells sorted from blood. The sample's subset: CD45RA+ positively selected. In nucleotides, the CDR3 is TGCGCCAGCAGCCAAGAGGGGTATATGAGAGAGACCCAGTACTTC. Translated: CASSQEGYMRETQYF.